This T cell receptor beta chain was obtained from a study of OX40 agonist ivuxolimab in advanced cancers. Of note for this clone: The antigen is unknown.

Assay used: immunoSEQ multiplex PCR; TCRdb lists only in-frame clones, some missing. The sample gives around 100,000 clones, 90% of which show up once; more than 0.15% is in the top ten. The CDR3 loop spans 16 amino acids. Between the trimmed V and J ends, which lost 5 bases and 0 bases, there was a span of 13 bases. CDR1 is SGHTA, CDR2 FQGNSA, per germline. General observations from the study: Normalized T-cell clonal expansion was also low in some nonresponders.

This rearrangement joins TRBV7-2 to TRBJ2-2, with unresolved D. The TCR was taken from an adult with an advanced solid tumor such as melanoma, head and neck, liver or kidney cancer. The specimen was CD4+ or CD8+ T cells sorted from blood, collected in a trial of the OX40 agonist ivuxolimab. The CDR3 nucleotides read TGTGCCAGCAGCCGACTGGCCGGATCGAACACCGGGGAGCTGTTTTTT. This codes for CASSRLAGSNTGELFF. The whole variable domain, filled in from reference TRBV7-2 and TRBJ2-2, reads GAGVSQSPSNKVTEKGKDVELRCDPISGHTALYWYRQSLGQGLEFLIYFQGNSAPDKSGLPSDRFSAERTGGSVSTLTIQRTQQEDSAVYLCASSRLAGSNTGELFFGEGSRLTVL.